The 18 T cell receptor beta chains given below trace back to one sample, sequenced in a study of metastatic and nonmetastatic thyroid tumors. Each patient went into thyroid surgery without having received any treatment. TCRdb recomputed clones from the PCR reads via MiXCR. This sample has about 43,000 clones, with about 3.3% found just once. Material: blood. These receptors all stem from a female donor with papillary thyroid cancer or a benign thyroid nodule (not recorded which). Some clones in this sample may be carry-over from other donors' samples.

This clone was recorded at least ten times. The V and J genes are TRBV20-1 and TRBJ2-3, with 13 bases aligning to TRBD2. Germline values: CDR1 DFQATT, CDR2 SNEGSKA (reference sequence). V shed 7 bases and J 3 bases; nucleotides not matched to a gene: 31. This CDR3 region has 23 residues. CDR3 sequence: CSVRGSIPFGTSGTPIGTDTQYF. The DNA of the CDR3 is TGCAGTGTAAGGGGTTCGATCCCCTTCGGGACTAGCGGGACCCCTATAGGGACAGATACGCAGTATTTT.

In its sample, this clone was seen many times. The same CDR3 arises from other DNA sequences in this sample as well. The V gene is TRBV28, the J gene TRBJ2-1, with D hard to call. CDR1 and CDR2 (germline): MDHEN, SYDVKM. With 6 bases removed from V and 5 bases from J, the gap between germline ends came to 11 bases. The CDR3 is 13 amino acids. CDR3 bases: TGTGCCAGCAGCCGGAACCCCGACAATGAGCAGTTCTTC. This encodes CASSRNPDNEQFF.

The CDR3 loop reads CSAQSNYGYTF. CDR3 sequence (DNA): TGCAGTGCTCAAAGCAACTATGGCTACACCTTC. This chain links TRBV20-1 with TRBJ1-2; D gene ambiguous. There are 11 residues in the CDR3. CDR1 DFQATT and CDR2 SNEGSKA come from the germline V gene (reference sequence). V dropped 5 bases and J dropped 2 bases, with 6 bases sitting between them.

This clone was recorded many times. The V gene is TRBV7-3, the J gene TRBJ2-1; 7 nucleotides match TRBD1. CDR1 SGHTA and CDR2 FQGTGA come from the germline V gene. V shed 5 bases, J shed 3 bases, and the junction held 7 bases outside the gene matches. The CDR3 loop spans 15 amino acids. CDR3 in amino acids: CASSLTGTDYNEQFF. CDR3 nucleotide sequence: TGTGCCAGCAGCCTGACCGGGACAGACTACAATGAGCAGTTCTTC.

This clone was observed at least ten times. This may be a read error: a much more frequent sequence differs by one nucleotide. The chain couples TRBV5-1 to TRBJ2-3; D unclear. This CDR3 contains 14 residues. Looked up from germline, CDR1 is SGHRS and CDR2 is YFSETQ. Trimming left V 4 bases short and J 0 bases short, with 9 bases between. The CDR3 is CASSLLGSTDTQYF. The CDR3 coding sequence is TGCGCCAGCAGCCTTTTGGGTAGCACAGATACGCAGTATTTT.

V is TRBV6-1 and J is TRBJ2-7, with a weak D call TRBD2 (5 bases). Trimming took 5 bases from V and 4 from J, leaving 21 bases between them. Germline V gene data show CDR1 as MNHNS and CDR2 as SASEGT. The CDR3 runs 16 residues. The CDR3 is CASSRPRAASFYEQYF. CDR3 nucleotide sequence: TGTGCCAGCAGTCGCCCGCGGGCAGCCAGTTTTTACGAGCAGTACTTC.

This clone was seen at least ten times. The genes are TRBV15 and TRBJ2-7; D possibly corresponds to TRBD2 (6 bases). Germline CDR1 LNHNV, CDR2 YYDKDF (reference sequence). Trimming removed 5 bases at V and 2 bases at J, with 13 bases between. The CDR3 totals 14 residues. The CDR3 nucleotides read TGTGCCACCAGCGAAGGGACTCAAGCCTACGAGCAGTACTTC. Protein sequence: CATSEGTQAYEQYF.

This clone has ten or more counts. Within the sample, other DNA sequences also encode this same CDR3. The V call is TRBV5-1, the J call TRBJ2-1; no firm D call. Deletions cut 1 base from V and 5 bases from J, with 7 bases between. This CDR3 comprises 13 residues. CDR1 is SGHRS, CDR2 YFSETQ, per germline. In DNA form, the CDR3 reads TGCGCCAGCAGCTTGCACTTTGACAATGAGCAGTTCTTC. It specifies CASSLHFDNEQFF.

This clone was counted ten times or more. The V and J genes are TRBV4-2 and TRBJ2-2; possible D gene TRBD1, 5 bases. V was trimmed by 0 bases and J by 0 bases, leaving 14 bases between them. Germline values: CDR1 LGHNA, CDR2 YNFKEQ. This CDR3 has 18 residues. In DNA form, the CDR3 reads TGTGCCAGCAGCCAAGAAGGGCCAGGGCGCGCGAACACCGGGGAGCTGTTTTTT. This translates into CASSQEGPGRANTGELFF.

There are a few counts of this clone. The chain employs TRBV5-1 and TRBJ2-1, with D perhaps TRBD1 or TRBD2 (6 bases each). Trimming removed 3 bases at V and 8 bases at J, with 18 bases between. The CDR3 has 15 residues. Germline-derived CDR1 and CDR2 are SGHRS and YFSETQ. CDR3 loop: CASSSTFRGAHEQFF. CDR3 in DNA: TGCGCCAGCAGCTCAACCTTTAGGGGGGCACATGAGCAGTTCTTC.

In this sample, this clone turned up a few times. DNA for the CDR3: TGTGCCAGCGGAACAGGGGGCCGTTACGAGCAGTACTTC. Translated: CASGTGGRYEQYF. V is TRBV27 and J is TRBJ2-7; 9 bases fit TRBD1. The V gene end was trimmed by 8 bases and the J gene end by 4 bases; junction bases not matched to a gene: 6. The CDR3 loop spans 13 amino acids. Germline V gene sequence: CDR1 MNHEY, CDR2 SMNVEV (reference sequence).

This clone was counted ten times or more. The V gene is TRBV24-1, the J gene TRBJ2-7, with TRBD2 matching 10 bases. The length of the CDR3 is 13 residues. V lost 9 bases to trimming and J lost 4 bases; unmatched junction nucleotides: 5. Germline lookup yields CDR1 KGHDR and CDR2 SFDVKD. The CDR3 protein is CATVKREGYEQYF. Here the CDR3 DNA reads TGTGCCACCGTGAAGCGGGAGGGGTACGAGCAGTACTTC.

This clone has more than one count but fewer than ten. The chain has TRBV10-2 and TRBJ1-3, with 8 nucleotides matching TRBD1. CDR1 WSHSY and CDR2 SAAADI come from the germline V gene. The CDR3 is made up of 14 amino acids. J was trimmed by 6 bases and V by 3 bases; bases with no gene match: 4. CDR3 amino acids: CASSESQGANTIYF. The CDR3 bases are TGCGCCAGCAGTGAAAGTCAGGGGGCAAACACCATATATTTT.

This clone was recorded a few times. The V gene is TRBV27, the J gene TRBJ2-3; 12 positions match TRBD2. V dropped 4 bases and J dropped 2; count of bases not matched to a gene: 7. Germline V gene sequence: CDR1 MNHEY, CDR2 SMNVEV (reference sequence). The CDR3 loop spans 17 amino acids. The CDR3: CASSSRLAGEPTDTQYF. The CDR3 coding sequence is TGTGCCAGCAGTTCCCGACTAGCGGGGGAGCCCACAGATACGCAGTATTTT.

The chain is built from TRBV20-1 and TRBJ1-6; D may be TRBD1 (5 bases). V was cut by 0 bases and J by 9 bases, with 15 bases left in between. Germline-derived CDR1 and CDR2 are DFQATT and SNEGSKA (reference sequence). This CDR3 spans 15 amino acids. The CDR3 DNA follows: TGCAGTGCTAGAGATCTCGGGGCAGGGAGTTCACCCCTCCACTTT. Amino acids: CSARDLGAGSSPLHF.

The V call is TRBV5-1, the J call TRBJ1-2; no clear D gene. V was clipped by 0 bases and J by 4 bases, with 10 bases between them. The CDR3 extends over 14 amino acids. The germline gives CDR1 SGHRS, CDR2 YFSETQ. CDR3 sequence reads: CASSLDQVGYGYTF. In nucleotides, the CDR3 is TGCGCCAGCAGCTTGGATCAGGTTGGCTATGGCTACACCTTC.

This clone showed up many times. This chain connects TRBV20-1 to TRBJ2-4; 7 bases are a match to TRBD2. Germline V lookup: CDR1 DFQATT, CDR2 SNEGSKA (reference sequence). This CDR3 is 17 amino acids long. The V and J ends lost 3 bases and 1 base, in that order; junction bases with no gene match: 12. The CDR3 bases are TGCAGTGCTAGGGGGTCCGGCGGGAGAGCGGCCAAAAACATTCAGTACTTC. Translating it yields CSARGSGGRAAKNIQYF.

V gene TRBV6-2 or TRBV6-3 combines with J gene TRBJ2-2, with no clear D. This CDR3 region has 12 residues. V lost 7 bases, J lost 6 bases, and 9 bases lay in between. Germline V gives CDR1 MNHEY, CDR2 SVGEGT. This CDR3 reads CASTERPGELFF. CDR3 in DNA: TGTGCCAGCACCGAACGCCCCGGGGAGCTGTTTTTT.